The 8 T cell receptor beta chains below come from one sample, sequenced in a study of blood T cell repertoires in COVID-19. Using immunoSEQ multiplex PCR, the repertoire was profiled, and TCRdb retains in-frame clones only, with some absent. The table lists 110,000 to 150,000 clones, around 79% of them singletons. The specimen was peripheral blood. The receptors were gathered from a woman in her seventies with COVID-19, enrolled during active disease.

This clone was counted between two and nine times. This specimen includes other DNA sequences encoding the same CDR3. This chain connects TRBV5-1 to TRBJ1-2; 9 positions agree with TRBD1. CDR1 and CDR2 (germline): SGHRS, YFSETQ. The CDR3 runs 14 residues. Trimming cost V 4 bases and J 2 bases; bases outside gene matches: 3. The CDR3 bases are TGCGCCAGCAGCCCTGGACAGGGGAACTATGGCTACACCTTC. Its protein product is CASSPGQGNYGYTF.

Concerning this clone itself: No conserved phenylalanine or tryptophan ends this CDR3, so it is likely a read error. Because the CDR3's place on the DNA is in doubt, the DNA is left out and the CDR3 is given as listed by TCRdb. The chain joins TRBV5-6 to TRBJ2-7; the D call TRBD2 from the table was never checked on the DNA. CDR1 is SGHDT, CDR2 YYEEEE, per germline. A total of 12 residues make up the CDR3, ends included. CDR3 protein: CASSSTTGRAEL.

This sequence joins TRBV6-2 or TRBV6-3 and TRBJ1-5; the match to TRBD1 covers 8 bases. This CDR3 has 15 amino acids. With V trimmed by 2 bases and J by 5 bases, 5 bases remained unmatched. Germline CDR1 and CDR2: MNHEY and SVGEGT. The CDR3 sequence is CASSYRGTGDQPQHF. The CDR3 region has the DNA TGTGCCAGCAGTTACCGGGGGACAGGAGATCAGCCCCAGCATTTT.

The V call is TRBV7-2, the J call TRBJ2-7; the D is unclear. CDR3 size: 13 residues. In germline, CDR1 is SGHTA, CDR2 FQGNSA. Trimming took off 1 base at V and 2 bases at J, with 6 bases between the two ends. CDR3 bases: TGTGCCAGCAGCTTAGTGGAGACCTACGAGCAGTACTTC. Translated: CASSLVETYEQYF.

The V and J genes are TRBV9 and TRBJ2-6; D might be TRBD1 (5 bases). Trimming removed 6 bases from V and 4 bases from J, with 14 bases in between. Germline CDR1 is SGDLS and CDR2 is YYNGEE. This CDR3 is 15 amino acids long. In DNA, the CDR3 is TGTGCCAGCACGGAAGGGGCGCTCGGGGCCAACGTCCTGACTTTC. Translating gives CASTEGALGANVLTF.

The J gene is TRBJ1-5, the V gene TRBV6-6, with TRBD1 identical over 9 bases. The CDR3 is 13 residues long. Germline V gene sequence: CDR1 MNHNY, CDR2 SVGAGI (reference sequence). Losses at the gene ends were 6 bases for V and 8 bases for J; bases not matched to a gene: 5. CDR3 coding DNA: TGTGCCAGCAGAGATGACAGGGGGGAGCCCCAGCATTTT. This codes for CASRDDRGEPQHF.

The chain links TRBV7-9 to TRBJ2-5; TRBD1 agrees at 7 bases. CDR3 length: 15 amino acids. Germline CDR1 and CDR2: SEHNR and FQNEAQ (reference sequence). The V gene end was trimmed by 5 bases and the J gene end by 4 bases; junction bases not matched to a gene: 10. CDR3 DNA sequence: TGTGCCAGCAGCAAGGGACAGACGCTTGGAGAGACCCAGTACTTC. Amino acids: CASSKGQTLGETQYF.

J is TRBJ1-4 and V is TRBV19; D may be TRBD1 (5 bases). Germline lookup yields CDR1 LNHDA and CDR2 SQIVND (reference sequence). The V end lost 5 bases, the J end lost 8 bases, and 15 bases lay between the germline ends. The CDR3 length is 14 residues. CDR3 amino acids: CASSGGLLGEKLFF. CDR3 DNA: TGTGCCAGTAGTGGGGGACTCTTGGGGGAAAAACTGTTTTTT.